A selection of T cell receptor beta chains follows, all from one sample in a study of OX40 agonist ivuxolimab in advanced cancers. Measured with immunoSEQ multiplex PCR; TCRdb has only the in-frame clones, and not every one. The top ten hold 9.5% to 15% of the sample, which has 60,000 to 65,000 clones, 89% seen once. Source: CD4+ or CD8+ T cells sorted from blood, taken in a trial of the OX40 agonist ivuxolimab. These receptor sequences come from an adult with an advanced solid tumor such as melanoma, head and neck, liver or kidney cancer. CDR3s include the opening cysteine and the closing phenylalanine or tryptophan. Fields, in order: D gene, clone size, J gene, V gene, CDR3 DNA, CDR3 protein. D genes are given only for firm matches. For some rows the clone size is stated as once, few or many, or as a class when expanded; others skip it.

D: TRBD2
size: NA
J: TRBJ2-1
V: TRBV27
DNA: TGTGCCAGCCTAGCGGGAGGGTTATACAATGAGCAGTTCTTC
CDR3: CASLAGGLYNEQFF

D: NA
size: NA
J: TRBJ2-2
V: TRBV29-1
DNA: TGCAGCGTTGAAACGTCTCACCAGATGGCCGGGGAGCTGTTTTTT
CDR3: CSVETSHQMAGELFF

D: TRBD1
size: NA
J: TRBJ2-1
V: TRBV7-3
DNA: TGTGCCAGCAGCACAGGACAGGGCTTGGAGCAGTTCTTC
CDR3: CASSTGQGLEQFF

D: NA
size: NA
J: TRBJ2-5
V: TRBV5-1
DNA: TGCGCCAGCAGCTTGGCCCCGGAGAAAGAGACCCAGTACTTC
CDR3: CASSLAPEKETQYF

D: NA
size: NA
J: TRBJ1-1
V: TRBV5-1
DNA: TGCGCCAGCAGCTTGACAGGGAGGAGCACTGAAGCTTTCTTT
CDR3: CASSLTGRSTEAFF

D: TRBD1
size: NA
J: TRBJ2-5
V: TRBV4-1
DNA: TGCGCCAGCAGCCAAACGGGACAGAATCAAGAGACCCAGTACTTC
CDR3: CASSQTGQNQETQYF

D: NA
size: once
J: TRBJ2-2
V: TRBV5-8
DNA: TGTGCCAGCAGCCCCCAAAGTGCTAGAAGGTACACCGGGGAGCTGTTTTTT
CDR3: CASSPQSARRYTGELFF

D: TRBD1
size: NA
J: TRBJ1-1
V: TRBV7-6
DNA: TGTGCCAGCAGCTCCGGGACAGGCTGGAACACTGAAGCTTTCTTT
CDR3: CASSSGTGWNTEAFF

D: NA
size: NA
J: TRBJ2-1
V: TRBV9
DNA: TGTGCCAGCAGGGACCCCACAGGGGAGGCCTACAATGAGCAGTTCTTC
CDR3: CASRDPTGEAYNEQFF

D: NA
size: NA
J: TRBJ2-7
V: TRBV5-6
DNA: TGTGCCAGCCTTGGTCTCGGTAGTGGATCGGGAGAACGCGAGCAGTACTTC
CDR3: CASLGLGSGSGEREQYF

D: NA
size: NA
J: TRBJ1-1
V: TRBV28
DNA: TGTGCCAGCAGTTTCGCGATTGAGGGGATGAACACTGAAGCTTTCTTT
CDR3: CASSFAIEGMNTEAFF

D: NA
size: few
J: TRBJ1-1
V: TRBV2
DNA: TGTGCCAGCCTAGCGGGGGGCACTGAAGCTTTCTTT
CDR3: CASLAGGTEAFF

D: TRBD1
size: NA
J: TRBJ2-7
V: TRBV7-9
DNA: TGTGCCAGCAGCCCAGGACAGGGGTACGAGCAGTACTTC
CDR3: CASSPGQGYEQYF

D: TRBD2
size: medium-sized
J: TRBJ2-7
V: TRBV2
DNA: TGTGCCAGCAGTGGGTTTAGCGGGGGCGCGTATTCCGACGAGCAGTACTTC
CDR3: CASSGFSGGAYSDEQYF

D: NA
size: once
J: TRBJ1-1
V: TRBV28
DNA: TGTGCCAGCAGTTTACAGGTGAACACTGAAGCTTTCTTT
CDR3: CASSLQVNTEAFF

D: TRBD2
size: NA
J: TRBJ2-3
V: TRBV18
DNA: TGTGCCAGCGACGCGGGGGAAACAGATACGCAGTATTTT
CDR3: CASDAGETDTQYF

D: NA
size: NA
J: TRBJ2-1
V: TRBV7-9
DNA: TGTGCCAGCAGCTACCAGGGGTATGAGCAGTTCTTC
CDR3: CASSYQGYEQFF

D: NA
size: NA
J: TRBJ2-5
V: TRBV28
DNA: TGTGCCAGGCCTCCGATGGGGGGAGAGACCCAGTACTTC
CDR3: CARPPMGGETQYF

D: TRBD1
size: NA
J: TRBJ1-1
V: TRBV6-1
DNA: TGTGCCAGCAGTGAAGGGACAGGGGGCACTGAAGCTTTCTTT
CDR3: CASSEGTGGTEAFF

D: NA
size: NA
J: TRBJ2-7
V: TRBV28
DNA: TGTGCCAGCAGGGGGTTGTATCGCGGGGTTTCCTCCTACGAGCAGTACTTC
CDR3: CASRGLYRGVSSYEQYF

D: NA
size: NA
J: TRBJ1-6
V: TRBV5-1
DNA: TGCGCCAGCAGCCCGGACAGTGGATTTTCACCCCTCCACTTT
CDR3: CASSPDSGFSPLHF

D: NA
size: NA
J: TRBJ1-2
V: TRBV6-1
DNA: TGTGCCAGCAGTGAAGGGCGCTACACCTATGGCTACACCTTC
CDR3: CASSEGRYTYGYTF

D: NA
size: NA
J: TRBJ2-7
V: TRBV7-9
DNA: TGTGCCAGCCTACCGGCCGCCGTCTCCTACGAGCAGTACTTC
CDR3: CASLPAAVSYEQYF

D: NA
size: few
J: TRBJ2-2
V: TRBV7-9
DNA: TGTGCCAGCAGCCACCTCACCGGGGAGCTGTTTTTT
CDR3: CASSHLTGELFF

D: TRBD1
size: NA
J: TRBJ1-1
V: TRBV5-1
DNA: TGCGCCAGCAGCTTGGGGACCGGGACAGCCACTGAAGCTTTCTTT
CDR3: CASSLGTGTATEAFF

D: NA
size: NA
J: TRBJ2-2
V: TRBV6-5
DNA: TGTGCCAGCAGTTACCGGAGCGGGGAGCTGTTTTTT
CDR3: CASSYRSGELFF

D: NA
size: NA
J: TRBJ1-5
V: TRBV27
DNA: TGTGCCAGCAGCTTTTCGGCAGGGAGGCAGCCCCAGCATTTT
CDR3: CASSFSAGRQPQHF

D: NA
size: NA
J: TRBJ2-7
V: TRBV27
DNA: TGTGCCAGCACCCTTAAGGTCGGCCTCTACGAGCAGTACTTC
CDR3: CASTLKVGLYEQYF

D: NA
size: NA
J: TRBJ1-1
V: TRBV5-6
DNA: TGTGCCAGCAGCTTGGGCGCTGAAGCTTTCTTT
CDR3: CASSLGAEAFF

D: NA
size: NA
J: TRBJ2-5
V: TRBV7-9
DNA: TGTGCCAGCGGCTTCGAGCGGATTCAAGAGACCCAGTACTTC
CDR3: CASGFERIQETQYF

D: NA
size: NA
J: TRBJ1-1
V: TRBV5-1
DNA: TGCGCCAGCAGCTTGGGTGACAGGAACACTGAAGCTTTCTTT
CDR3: CASSLGDRNTEAFF

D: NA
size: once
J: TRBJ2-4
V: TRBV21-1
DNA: TGTGCCAGCAGCCTCCGCTTTATGGATATTCTAGCCAAAAACATTCAGTACTTC
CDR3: CASSLRFMDILAKNIQYF

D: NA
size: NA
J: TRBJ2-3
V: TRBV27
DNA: TGTGCCAGCAGTATCTACACAGATACGCAGTATTTT
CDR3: CASSIYTDTQYF

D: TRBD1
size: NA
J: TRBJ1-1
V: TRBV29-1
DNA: TGCAGCGCTCAGGGGGGCACTGAAGCTTTCTTT
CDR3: CSAQGGTEAFF

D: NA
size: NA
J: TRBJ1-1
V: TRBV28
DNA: TGTGCCAGCAGTTCGGAGTTAATGTACACTGAAGCTTTCTTT
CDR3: CASSSELMYTEAFF

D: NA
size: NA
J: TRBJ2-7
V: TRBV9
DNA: TGTGCCAGCAGCGTAGGGGGGCCGGACGAGCAGTACTTC
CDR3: CASSVGGPDEQYF

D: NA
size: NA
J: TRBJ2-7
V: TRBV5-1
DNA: TGCGCCAGCCGGTCGAGTGAGAGCGAGCAGTACTTC
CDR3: CASRSSESEQYF

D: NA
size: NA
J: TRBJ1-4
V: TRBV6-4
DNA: TGTGCCAGCCCGGGTGCCCCGATTGAAAAACTGTTTTTT
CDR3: CASPGAPIEKLFF

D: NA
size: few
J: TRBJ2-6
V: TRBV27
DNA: TGTGCCAGCACCTTCCTGACTGTCTCTGGGGCCAACGTCCTGACTTTC
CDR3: CASTFLTVSGANVLTF

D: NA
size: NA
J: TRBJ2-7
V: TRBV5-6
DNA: TGTGCCAGCAGCTTGGTTGGCGGGGCCGAGCAGTACTTC
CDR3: CASSLVGGAEQYF

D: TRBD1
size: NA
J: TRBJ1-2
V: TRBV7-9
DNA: TGTGCCAGCAGCTTCGGGGACAGTAACTATGGCTACACCTTC
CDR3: CASSFGDSNYGYTF

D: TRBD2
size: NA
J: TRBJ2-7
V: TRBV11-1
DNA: TGTGCCAGCAGCTCCTCGGGGGGTTACGAGCAGTACTTC
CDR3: CASSSSGGYEQYF

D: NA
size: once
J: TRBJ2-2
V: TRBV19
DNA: TGTGCCAGTAGTCTAGGGGCTTGGGGGGAGCTGTTTTTT
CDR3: CASSLGAWGELFF